The rows below give T cell receptor beta chains drawn from one sample of a study of shared clonotypes between healthy human individuals. The method was immunoSEQ multiplex PCR; TCRdb's version includes in-frame clones alone and lacks a portion of them. The sample shows approximately 530,000 clones, around 95% of them seen only once. The sample taken for sequencing was naive CD4+ T cells sorted from blood. Receptor source: a woman aged 25 to 39 in good health. Each CDR3 is given with its conserved first and last residue. The D gene is left open where the match is weak. Only part of the rows carry a size: once, few, many, or a class if the clone is expanded.

abundance	d_gene	v_gene	j_gene	CDR3nt	CDR3aa
NA	NA	TRBV23-1	TRBJ2-7	TGCGCCAGCAGTCAACCTACGGCCGGGCTCTCCTACGAGCAGTACTTC	CASSQPTAGLSYEQYF
once	NA	TRBV4-1	TRBJ2-7	TGCGCCAGCAGCCTGCAGGGACGGAGCCCTCAGTACTTC	CASSLQGRSPQYF
once	NA	TRBV4-2	TRBJ2-1	TGTGCCAGCAGCCAAGGGGACTTGTACAATGAGCAGTTCTTC	CASSQGDLYNEQFF
NA	TRBD1	TRBV19	TRBJ2-2	TGTGCCAGTAGTAGGACAGGGGACACCGGGGAGCTGTTTTTT	CASSRTGDTGELFF
NA	TRBD2	TRBV2	TRBJ2-3	TGTGCCAGCAGGCCCCCCCGCTCGGTAGGCGGGAGTAGCACAGATACGCAGTATTTT	CASRPPRSVGGSSTDTQYF
NA	NA	TRBV6-1	TRBJ1-5	TGTGCCAGCAGTGTCCTCGAGGGCCCCGTACCTCAGCCCCAGCATTTT	CASSVLEGPVPQPQHF
NA	TRBD2	TRBV5-1	TRBJ2-7	TGCGCCAGCAGGACATGGTACCCGGGACTAGGGTTAGACGAGCAGTACTTC	CASRTWYPGLGLDEQYF
few	NA	TRBV5-4	TRBJ2-2	TGTGCCAGCAGCTCACAAGGCACCGGGGAGCTGTTTTTT	CASSSQGTGELFF
NA	TRBD2	TRBV7-2	TRBJ2-3	TGTGCCAGCATCCCAGCGACGGGGACTAGCGGGATAGGGCAGTATTTT	CASIPATGTSGIGQYF
NA	NA	TRBV5-1	TRBJ2-5	TGCGCCAGCAGTAGCCTGGGGGGCACTCAAGAGACCCAGTACTTC	CASSSLGGTQETQYF
NA	NA	TRBV29-1	TRBJ2-3	TGCAGCGTTGAAGATCCCGTCTATCCAGATACGCAGTATTTT	CSVEDPVYPDTQYF
NA	TRBD2	TRBV19	TRBJ2-7	TGTGCCAGTAGTATAGTGGTAGCGGGACCCTACGAGCAGTACTTC	CASSIVVAGPYEQYF
NA	NA	TRBV27	TRBJ2-2	TGTGCCAGCAGCCAGTGGGCCGGGGAGCTGTTTTTT	CASSQWAGELFF
NA	TRBD2	TRBV30	TRBJ2-3	TGTGCCTGGAACGGTAGCGGGAGAGCCACTAGCACAGATACGCAGTATTTT	CAWNGSGRATSTDTQYF
few	NA	TRBV7-9	TRBJ2-7	TGTGCCAGCAGCTCCCCTTCCCTTCACGAGCAGTACTTC	CASSSPSLHEQYF
NA	NA	TRBV2	TRBJ2-3	TGTGCCAGCAGTGGGGGGACAGATACGCAGTATTTT	CASSGGTDTQYF
once	TRBD2	TRBV2	TRBJ2-7	TGTGCCAGCACTAGAGCGGGAGGTAAGAACTACGAGCAGTACTTC	CASTRAGGKNYEQYF
NA	NA	TRBV28	TRBJ1-2	TGTGCCAGCAGTTTATTCAGGGGCGGAGGCTACACCTTC	CASSLFRGGGYTF
NA	TRBD1	TRBV5-6	TRBJ1-2	TGTGCCAGCAGCCGGTTCGACAGGGGGCTGGTCGGCTACACCTTC	CASSRFDRGLVGYTF
NA	NA	TRBV2	TRBJ2-7	TGTGCCAGCCGAGAGGACAGCTACGAGCAGTACTTC	CASREDSYEQYF
NA	NA	TRBV28	TRBJ2-5	TGTGCCAGCAGTTTGCGTCAAGAGACCCAGTACTTC	CASSLRQETQYF
NA	NA	TRBV18	TRBJ2-2	TGTGCCAGCTCACCCACCCTACAGGACACCGGGGAGCTGTTTTTT	CASSPTLQDTGELFF
NA	TRBD2	TRBV6-1	TRBJ2-1	TGTGCCAGCAGTGAAATACTAGCGGGTTCCTACAATGAGCAGTTCTTC	CASSEILAGSYNEQFF
NA	TRBD1	TRBV29-1	TRBJ2-5	TGCAGCGTTAGGGGACAGGTCAAAGAGACCCAGTACTTC	CSVRGQVKETQYF
NA	NA	TRBV9	TRBJ1-2	TGTGCCAGCAGAAGGGGCGATGGCTACACCTTC	CASRRGDGYTF
NA	NA	TRBV7-9	TRBJ1-1	TGTGCCAGCAGCTTATCCGGGCAGGGGAGCACTGAAGCTTTCTTT	CASSLSGQGSTEAFF
NA	TRBD1	TRBV6-5	TRBJ1-1	TGTGCCAGCAGTACGACAGGGGTCTATGAAGCTTTCTTT	CASSTTGVYEAFF
NA	TRBD2	TRBV28	TRBJ2-1	TGTGCCAGCACCGGGACTAGCTTCGTCAATGAGCAGTTCTTC	CASTGTSFVNEQFF
NA	TRBD2	TRBV5-4	TRBJ2-2	TGTGCCAGCAGCTTTCGGGGGGCCGGGGAGCTGTTTTTT	CASSFRGAGELFF
NA	NA	TRBV7-2	TRBJ1-1	TGTGCCAGCAGCTCGGACAGGAACACTGAAGCTTTCTTT	CASSSDRNTEAFF
NA	NA	TRBV27	TRBJ2-7	TGTGCCAGCAGTCCGTCGCTGGGTCCTTCCCTCTACGAGCAGTACTTC	CASSPSLGPSLYEQYF
NA	NA	TRBV28	TRBJ1-3	TGTGCCAGCAGTAGATCCGCCGACTCTGGAAACACCATATATTTT	CASSRSADSGNTIYF
NA	TRBD1	TRBV30	TRBJ2-7	TGTGCCTCCGACCCGGGACAGGGAATCCCCTACGAGCAGTACTTC	CASDPGQGIPYEQYF
once	NA	TRBV28	TRBJ1-4	TGTGCCAGCAGTTTGGAGGGGCCGGCTAATGAAAAACTGTTTTTT	CASSLEGPANEKLFF
NA	TRBD1	TRBV7-6	TRBJ1-1	TGTGCCAGCAGCGAACAGACAGGGCTGAACACTGAAGCTTTCTTT	CASSEQTGLNTEAFF
NA	TRBD1	TRBV18	TRBJ2-3	TGTGCCAGCTCTCCCGGGACAGGGGATACAGATACGCAGTATTTT	CASSPGTGDTDTQYF
NA	TRBD1	TRBV19	TRBJ2-7	TGTGCCAGTAGTATGCTTAGGGGACAGGTCTACGAGCAGTACTTC	CASSMLRGQVYEQYF
NA	TRBD1	TRBV5-1	TRBJ2-7	TGCGCCAGCAGCACGGGACAGGGGGCGATTGAGCAGTACTTC	CASSTGQGAIEQYF
NA	NA	TRBV2	TRBJ2-5	TGTGCCAGCAGTGGGTGGTACGGGGGCGGGTACCAAGAGACCCAGTACTTC	CASSGWYGGGYQETQYF